The clone carrying this TCR beta chain was observed many times. This sample stems from a study of T-cell memory formation after mild COVID-19. TCRdb re-called the 5' RACE reads through MiXCR, storing one row per CDR3 protein. The table records 200,000 to 250,000 distinct CDR3 sequences, 9.5% of them present only once. This CDR3 has 16 residues. The germline V gene encodes CDR1 ENHRY and CDR2 SYGVKD. V was shortened by 6 bases and J by 3 bases, with 18 bases between the two germline ends. The specimen sequenced was PBMCs or a T cell subset sorted from them (not recorded which). The TCR originated in a young man who had mild COVID-19 (a few samples of this study predate the infection). Cell type and time point are not known. The chain uses TRBV10-3 and TRBJ2-1, with D perhaps assigned TRBD1 or TRBD2 (5 bases each). CDR3 bases: TGTGCCATCAGCAGCCGGGGCCGCTCCCTCTACAATGAGCAGTTCTTC. Translating it yields CAISSRGRSLYNEQFF.